A selection of T cell receptor beta chains follows, all from one sample in a study of neoadjuvant anti-PD-1 for oral cavity cancer. Measured with immunoSEQ multiplex PCR; TCRdb has only the in-frame clones, and not every one. The table shows approximately 42,000 clones, with approximately 80% occurring only once. Sequenced material: PBMCs, taken after nivolumab (anti-PD-1) treatment. The origin of the receptors is a person aged 40 to 85 with oral cavity squamous cell carcinoma. Both conserved end residues are part of each CDR3. D genes are given only for firm matches. Size is omitted from some rows. Given values are once, few, many or a class for expanded clones.

clone size	V gene	D gene	J gene	CDR3 DNA	CDR3 protein
.	TRBV6-6	.	TRBJ2-4	TGTGCCAGCAGTTACTCAGGAGGGGCCCGCTTGATTCAGTACTTC	CASSYSGGARLIQYF
.	TRBV27	TRBD2	TRBJ2-1	TGTGCCAGCAGTCCCTCTACTCGGGAGGGTTACAATGAGCAGTTCTTC	CASSPSTREGYNEQFF
.	TRBV7-2	.	TRBJ1-6	TGTGCCAGCAGTCCTGACAGTAGCTCCTATAATTCACCCCTCCACTTT	CASSPDSSSYNSPLHF
once	TRBV19	.	TRBJ1-6	TGTGCCAGTAGTATAGGCTGGGGATCACCCCTCCACTTT	CASSIGWGSPLHF
.	TRBV7-3	.	TRBJ2-7	TGTGCCAGCAGCTCCGTTCCCTCCTCCCCACTCGAGCAGTACTTC	CASSSVPSSPLEQYF
.	TRBV19	TRBD1	TRBJ2-7	TGTGCCAGTAGTATCCCCGGGACAGCCATCGGGCAGTACTTC	CASSIPGTAIGQYF
few	TRBV27	.	TRBJ1-1	TGTGCCAGCAGTTCAACTTGGGACACTGAAGCTTTCTTT	CASSSTWDTEAFF
.	TRBV7-3	.	TRBJ2-2	TGTGCCAGCAGTACGACGAACACCGGGGAGCTGTTTTTT	CASSTTNTGELFF
.	TRBV2	TRBD2	TRBJ2-2	TGTGCCAGCAGTGAAAGGGCGGGGGGCACCGGGGAGCTGTTTTTT	CASSERAGGTGELFF
.	TRBV14	.	TRBJ2-1	TGTGCCAGCAGCCAAGCAGGGCCGCGGGTTGAGTTCTTC	CASSQAGPRVEFF
.	TRBV6-1	.	TRBJ1-5	TGTGCCAGCAGTGAAGCGTGGGGCTACAGATCTCTGGGATTTAATCAGCCCCAGCATTTT	CASSEAWGYRSLGFNQPQHF
once	TRBV28	TRBD2	TRBJ2-7	TGTGCCAGCAGTCCCTCGGGGCTAGCGGGAATGACCTACGAGCAGTACTTC	CASSPSGLAGMTYEQYF
few	TRBV7-9	.	TRBJ1-1	TGTGCCAGCAGCCTTGGTAAGGATGAAGCTTTCTTT	CASSLGKDEAFF
.	TRBV18	.	TRBJ1-2	TGTGCCAGCTCACCACCGATTGGGAGGGGTCCAAATGGCTACACCTTC	CASSPPIGRGPNGYTF
.	TRBV7-2	.	TRBJ1-2	TGTGCCAGCAGCTCTAGACCGACACCGAACTATGGCTACACCTTC	CASSSRPTPNYGYTF
few	TRBV6-1	.	TRBJ2-3	TGTGCCAGCAGTGTCGCGGACTCGACCACAGATACGCAGTATTTT	CASSVADSTTDTQYF
.	TRBV6-5	TRBD1	TRBJ1-6	TGTGCCAGCAGTTACTCACAGGGGGCCGGTTCACCCCTCCACTTT	CASSYSQGAGSPLHF
.	TRBV19	.	TRBJ1-3	TGTGCCAGTAAGGACAGAGGAGTAGGAACCGGAAACACCATATATTTT	CASKDRGVGTGNTIYF
.	TRBV5-1	.	TRBJ2-1	TGCGCCAGCAGCCCTCCGGGACTGGATTCCTACAATGAGCAGTTCTTC	CASSPPGLDSYNEQFF
once	TRBV5-1	.	TRBJ2-5	TGCGCCAGCAGCCGGGACCCCCAAGAGACCCAGTACTTC	CASSRDPQETQYF
few	TRBV30	.	TRBJ2-2	TGTGCCGGAAAGCTAGATTACACCGGGGAGCTGTTTTTT	CAGKLDYTGELFF
few	TRBV6-6	.	TRBJ1-3	TGTGCCAGCAGTTACTCGATAGGGAACAGAAACACCATATATTTT	CASSYSIGNRNTIYF
once	TRBV19	TRBD2	TRBJ2-3	TGTGCCAGTAGTATTGATGGGACTAGCGGCACAGATACGCAGTATTTT	CASSIDGTSGTDTQYF
.	TRBV11-3	.	TRBJ2-5	TGTGCCAGCAGCTTATTAGGGGGAGTAGGGACCCAGTACTTC	CASSLLGGVGTQYF
.	TRBV7-9	TRBD2	TRBJ2-2	TGTGCCAGCACCCTCGGACTAGTCCCCGGCGGGAAGCTGTTTTTT	CASTLGLVPGGKLFF
.	TRBV9	.	TRBJ1-1	TGTGCCAGCAGTGATGTCCGGAACACTGAAGCTTTCTTT	CASSDVRNTEAFF
.	TRBV6-5	TRBD1	TRBJ2-7	TGTGCCAGCGGTACAGGGGGCGCACGGTCCGAGCAGTACTTC	CASGTGGARSEQYF
.	TRBV10-3	.	TRBJ2-7	TGTGCCATCAGTGAAAGGGCGGGATACGAGCAGTACTTC	CAISERAGYEQYF
many	TRBV27	.	TRBJ2-7	TGTGCCAGCAGTAAACAGGGAAGGGGGGACTACGAGCAGTACTTC	CASSKQGRGDYEQYF
few	TRBV5-4	TRBD2	TRBJ2-3	TGTGCCAGCAGCAGATCTAGCGGGGGGGCTGAAGATACGCAGTATTTT	CASSRSSGGAEDTQYF
.	TRBV7-9	.	TRBJ2-1	TGTGCCAGCAGCCCCTATAACGTCCAGAGGGCCTACAATGAGCAGTTCTTC	CASSPYNVQRAYNEQFF
.	TRBV6-6	.	TRBJ1-5	TGTGCCAGCAGTTCGGACCGGCTGTTGTATCAGCCCCAGCATTTT	CASSSDRLLYQPQHF
.	TRBV5-8	.	TRBJ1-1	TGTGCCAGCAGCTTGGTGGTGTTGAGAACAGTAGGCACTGAAGCTTTCTTT	CASSLVVLRTVGTEAFF
.	TRBV20-1	.	TRBJ2-1	TGCAGTGCGGGGGCCCTTGGTGAGCAGTTCTTC	CSAGALGEQFF
.	TRBV7-9	.	TRBJ1-2	TGTGCCAGCAGCTTAGGGGGCGTCTACACCTTC	CASSLGGVYTF
.	TRBV4-1	TRBD1	TRBJ2-2	TGCGCCAGCAGCCAGGCGGGACAGGGATACGGGGAGCTGTTTTTT	CASSQAGQGYGELFF
.	TRBV7-9	TRBD2	TRBJ2-1	TGTGCCAGCAGCTCGACTAGCCGGGAGCAGTTCTTC	CASSSTSREQFF
.	TRBV2	.	TRBJ1-2	TGTGCCAGCAAAATCGAATCCGTATATGGCTACACCTTC	CASKIESVYGYTF
.	TRBV7-9	.	TRBJ2-5	TGTGCCAGCAGCCCCCGGGGCCCACAGATCCAAGAGACCCAGTACTTC	CASSPRGPQIQETQYF
.	TRBV11-1	TRBD1	TRBJ1-4	TGTGCCAGCAGCCCGGGACAGGGGGACGAAAAACTGTTTTTT	CASSPGQGDEKLFF